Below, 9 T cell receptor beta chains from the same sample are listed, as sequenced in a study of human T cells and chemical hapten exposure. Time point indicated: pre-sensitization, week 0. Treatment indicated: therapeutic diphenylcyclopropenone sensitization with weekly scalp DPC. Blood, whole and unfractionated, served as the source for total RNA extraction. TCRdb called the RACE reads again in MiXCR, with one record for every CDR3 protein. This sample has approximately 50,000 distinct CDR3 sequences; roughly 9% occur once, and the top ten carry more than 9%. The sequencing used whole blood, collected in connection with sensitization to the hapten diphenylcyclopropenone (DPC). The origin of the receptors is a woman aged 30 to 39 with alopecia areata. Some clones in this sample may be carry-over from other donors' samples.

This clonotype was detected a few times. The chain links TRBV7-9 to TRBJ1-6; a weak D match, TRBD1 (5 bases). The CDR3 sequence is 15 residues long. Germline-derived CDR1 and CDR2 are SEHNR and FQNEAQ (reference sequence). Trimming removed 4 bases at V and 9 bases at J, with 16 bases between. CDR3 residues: CASSSDTTLFSPLHF. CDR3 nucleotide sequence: TGTGCCAGCAGCTCGGACACCACGTTGTTTTCACCCCTCCACTTT.

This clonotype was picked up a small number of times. The CDR3 sequence is CASSPLVAGGNIQYF. CDR3 bases: TGTGCCAGCAGCCCCCTGGTCGCGGGGGGGAACATTCAGTACTTC. V and J are TRBV14 and TRBJ2-4; 9 bases match TRBD2. The CDR3 covers 15 residues. The V gene's germline CDR1 is SGHDN and CDR2 FVKESK. Trimming at V came to 4 bases and at J to 7 bases, leaving 8 bases not matched to a gene.

The CDR3 protein is CASSRFSSGGADTQYF. In nucleotides, the CDR3 is TGTGCCAGCAGCCGTTTCTCTAGCGGGGGGGCTGATACGCAGTATTTT. V is TRBV3-1 and J is TRBJ2-3; 12 nucleotides agree with TRBD2. J lost 6 bases, V lost 4 bases, and 8 bases had no gene match. Germline V lookup: CDR1 LGHDT, CDR2 YNNKEL (reference sequence). The CDR3 runs 16 residues.

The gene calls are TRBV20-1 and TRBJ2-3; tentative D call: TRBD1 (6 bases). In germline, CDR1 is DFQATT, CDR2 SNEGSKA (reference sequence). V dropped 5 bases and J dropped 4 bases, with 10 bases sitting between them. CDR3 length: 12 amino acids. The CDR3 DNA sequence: TGCAGTGCTGGTCGACAGGCAGATACGCAGTATTTT. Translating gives CSAGRQADTQYF.

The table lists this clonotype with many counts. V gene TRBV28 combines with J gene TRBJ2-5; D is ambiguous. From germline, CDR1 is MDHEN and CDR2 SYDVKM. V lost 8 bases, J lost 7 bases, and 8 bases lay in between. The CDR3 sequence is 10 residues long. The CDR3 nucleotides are TGTGCCAGCTGGCCGAGGACCCAGTACTTC. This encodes CASWPRTQYF. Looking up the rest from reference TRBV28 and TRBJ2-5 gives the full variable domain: DVKVTQSSRYLVKRTGEKVFLECVQDMDHENMFWYRQDPGLGLRLIYFSYDVKMKEKGDIPEGYSVSREKKERFSLILESASTNQTSMYLCASWPRTQYFGPGTRLLVL.

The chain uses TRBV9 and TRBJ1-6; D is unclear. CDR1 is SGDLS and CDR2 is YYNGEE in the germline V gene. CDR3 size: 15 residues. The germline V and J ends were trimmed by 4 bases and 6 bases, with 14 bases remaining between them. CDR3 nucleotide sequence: TGTGCCAGCAGCCCCCGGGGTGCCGTTAATTCACCCCTCCACTTT. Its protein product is CASSPRGAVNSPLHF.

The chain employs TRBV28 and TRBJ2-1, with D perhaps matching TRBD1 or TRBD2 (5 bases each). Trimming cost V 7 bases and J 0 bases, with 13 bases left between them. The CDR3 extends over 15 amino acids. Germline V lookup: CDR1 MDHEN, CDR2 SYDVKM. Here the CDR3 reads CASTQGDLSYNEQFF. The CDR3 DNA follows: TGTGCCAGCACCCAGGGAGACCTCTCCTACAATGAGCAGTTCTTC.

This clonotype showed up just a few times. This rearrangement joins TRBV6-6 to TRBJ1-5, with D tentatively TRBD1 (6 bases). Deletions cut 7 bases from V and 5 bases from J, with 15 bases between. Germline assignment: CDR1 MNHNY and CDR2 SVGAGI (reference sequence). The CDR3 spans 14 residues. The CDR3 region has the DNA TGTGCCAGCATAGGGGGGGGGTCCGATCAGCCCCAGCATTTT. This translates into CASIGGGSDQPQHF.

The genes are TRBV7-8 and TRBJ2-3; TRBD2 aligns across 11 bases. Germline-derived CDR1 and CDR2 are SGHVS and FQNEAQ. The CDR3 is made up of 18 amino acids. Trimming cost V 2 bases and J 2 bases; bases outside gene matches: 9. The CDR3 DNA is TGTGCCAGCAGCTTAAGGCTAGCGGGGGGCAGTGACACAGATACGCAGTATTTT. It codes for CASSLRLAGGSDTDTQYF.